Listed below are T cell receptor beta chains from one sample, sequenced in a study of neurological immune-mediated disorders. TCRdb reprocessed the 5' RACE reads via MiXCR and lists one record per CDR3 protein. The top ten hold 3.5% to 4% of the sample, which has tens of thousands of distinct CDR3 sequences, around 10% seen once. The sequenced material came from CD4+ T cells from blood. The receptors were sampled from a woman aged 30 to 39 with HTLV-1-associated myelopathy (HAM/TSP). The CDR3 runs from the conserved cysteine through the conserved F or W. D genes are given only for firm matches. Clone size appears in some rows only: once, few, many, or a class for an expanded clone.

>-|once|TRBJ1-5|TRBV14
TGTGCCAGCAGCCAAGAGGGCCATCAGCCCCAGCATTTT
CASSQEGHQPQHF
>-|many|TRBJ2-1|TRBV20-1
TGCAGTGCTAGAGCGCAGAGCTCCTACAATGAGCAGTTCTTC
CSARAQSSYNEQFF
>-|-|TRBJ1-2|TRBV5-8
TGTGCCAGCGGCCACCCACCGGGAAACTATGGCTACACCTTC
CASGHPPGNYGYTF
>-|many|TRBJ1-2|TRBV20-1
TGCAGTGCTAGCCCGAACAGTTACCGTAACTATGGCTACACCTTC
CSASPNSYRNYGYTF
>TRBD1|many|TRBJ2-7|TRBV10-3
TGTGCCACCCGGGACAGGTCCTACGAGCAGTACTTC
CATRDRSYEQYF
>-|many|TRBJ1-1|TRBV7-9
TGTGCCAGCAGCTTAGCAGGGCTCGGCACTGAAGCTTTCTTT
CASSLAGLGTEAFF
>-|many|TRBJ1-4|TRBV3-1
TGTGCCAGCAGCCAAGCCCCCGCAACTAATGAAAAACTGTTTTTT
CASSQAPATNEKLFF
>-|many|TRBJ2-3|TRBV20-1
TGCAGTGCTTTTGGCGGGGACGCAGATACGCAGTATTTT
CSAFGGDADTQYF
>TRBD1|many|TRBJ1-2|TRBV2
TGTGCCAGCAATCCCCCGGACAGGAACTATGGCTACACCTTC
CASNPPDRNYGYTF
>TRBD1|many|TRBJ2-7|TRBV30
TGTGCCTGGAAAACCTCCGGGACAGGGTCCTACGAGCAGTACTTC
CAWKTSGTGSYEQYF
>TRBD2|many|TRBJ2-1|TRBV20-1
TGCAGTTTCAGGGGGACTAGCGGGGCTGGTGAGCAGTTCTTC
CSFRGTSGAGEQFF
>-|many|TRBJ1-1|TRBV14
TGTGCCAGCAGCCAAACAGGGAGGTACACTGAAGCTTTCTTT
CASSQTGRYTEAFF
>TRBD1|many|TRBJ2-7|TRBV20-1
TGCAGTGCTAGAGATTTTAAGCAGGGGGATAGGTACGAGCAGTACTTC
CSARDFKQGDRYEQYF
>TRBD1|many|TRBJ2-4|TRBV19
TGTGCCAGTAGTAAGGACAGGCTGGCCAAAAACATTCAGTACTTC
CASSKDRLAKNIQYF
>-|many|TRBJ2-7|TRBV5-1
TGCGCCAGCAGTTCTACCGGGGAATACGAGCAGTACTTC
CASSSTGEYEQYF
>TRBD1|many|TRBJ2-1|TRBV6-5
TGTGCCAGCAGAGCCGGGACAGTCCGCAATGAGCAGTTCTTC
CASRAGTVRNEQFF
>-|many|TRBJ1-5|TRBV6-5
TGTGCCAGCAGCCCACGGACAGCCAGGGAACAGCCCCAGCATTTT
CASSPRTAREQPQHF
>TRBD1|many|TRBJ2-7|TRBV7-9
TGTGCCAGCAGCAGTCCGCTTTGGCAGGGGGCCGAGCAGTACTTC
CASSSPLWQGAEQYF
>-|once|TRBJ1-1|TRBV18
TGTGCCAGCTCACCTCTGGACAGGAACACTGAAGCTTTCTTT
CASSPLDRNTEAFF
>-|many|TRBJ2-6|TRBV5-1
TGCGCCAGCAGCTTTACAGGGACGGGGGCCAACGTCCTGACTTTC
CASSFTGTGANVLTF
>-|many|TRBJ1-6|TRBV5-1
TGCGCCAGCAGCGTTAAGGACAGCAGTAATTCACCCCTCCACTTT
CASSVKDSSNSPLHF
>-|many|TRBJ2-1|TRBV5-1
TGCGCCAGCAGCTTGCGAGAACAGAGCTCCTACAATGAGCAGTTCTTC
CASSLREQSSYNEQFF
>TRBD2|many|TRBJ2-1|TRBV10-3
TGTGCCATCAGTGAGTCGAATCCTAGCGGCAATGAGCAGTTCTTC
CAISESNPSGNEQFF
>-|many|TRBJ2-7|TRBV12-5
TGTGCTAGTGGTCCCCAGGACGGAGGAAACTACGAGCAGTACTTC
CASGPQDGGNYEQYF